These 32 T cell receptor beta chains were all obtained from the same sample, sequenced in a study of graft-versus-host responses after intestinal transplantation. Generated by immunoSEQ multiplex PCR, the TCRdb table keeps only in-frame clones and is missing some. This table has 80,000 to 90,000 clones, 85% to 90% appearing once. These receptors have no identified antigens. The sequencing used unstimulated CD4+ T cells sorted from spleen or lymph node cells, collected before intestinal transplant. All receptors derive from a human donor who received an intestinal transplant.

The chain has TRBV19 and TRBJ1-1; unclear D gene. Trimming took 0 bases from V and 2 from J, leaving 13 bases between them. CDR3 length: 16 residues. Germline CDR1 and CDR2: LNHDA and SQIVND (reference sequence). CDR3 in amino acids: CASSIDGWGVNTEAFF. In DNA, the CDR3 is TGTGCCAGTAGTATAGATGGGTGGGGAGTAAACACTGAAGCTTTCTTT.

V gene TRBV7-2 combines with J gene TRBJ2-7; 7 bases are a match to TRBD1. V lost 5 bases to trimming and J lost 6 bases; unmatched junction nucleotides: 10. In germline, CDR1 is SGHTA, CDR2 FQGNSA. The CDR3 has 14 amino acids. CDR3 sequence (DNA): TGTGCCAGCAGCACCGGGACAGTTGTCATCGAGCAGTACTTC. Its protein is CASSTGTVVIEQYF.

The chain combines TRBV7-8 with TRBJ2-1; 8 bases fit TRBD1. V lost 1 base to trimming and J lost 4 bases; unmatched junction nucleotides: 3. The CDR3 extends over 15 amino acids. The germline V gene has CDR1 SGHVS and CDR2 FQNEAQ. The CDR3 nucleotides are TGTGCCAGCAGCTTAGGGACAGGGATTTACAATGAGCAGTTCTTC. Translating it yields CASSLGTGIYNEQFF.

The rearrangement links TRBV10-2 to TRBJ1-3, with D unclear. Trimming shortened V by 7 bases and J by 0 bases, and 13 bases separated the two germline ends. The CDR3 sequence is 15 residues long. Germline values: CDR1 WSHSY, CDR2 SAAADI. CDR3 residues: CASNPGYLSGNTIYF. Here the CDR3 DNA reads TGCGCCAGCAACCCGGGGTACCTCTCTGGAAACACCATATATTTT.

The chain uses TRBV29-1 and TRBJ2-6; maybe TRBD1 (6 bases). The V end lost 1 base, the J end lost 3 bases, and 16 bases lay between the germline ends. This CDR3 has 17 residues. Per the germline V gene, CDR1 is SQVTM and CDR2 is ANQGSEA. The CDR3: CSVEGGVRGSGANVLTF. CDR3 coding DNA: TGCAGCGTTGAAGGGGGCGTCAGGGGAAGTGGGGCCAACGTCCTGACTTTC.

V gene TRBV5-6 combines with J gene TRBJ2-1; 7 nucleotides agree with TRBD1. This CDR3 comprises 16 residues. Trimming cost V 1 base and J 2 bases; bases outside gene matches: 6. Germline V gives CDR1 SGHDT, CDR2 YYEEEE. CDR3: CASSLRDRATYNEQFF. In DNA form, the CDR3 reads TGTGCCAGCAGCTTGCGCGACAGGGCAACCTACAATGAGCAGTTCTTC.

The rearrangement uses TRBV19 and TRBJ1-1; D is unresolved. The germline V gene has CDR1 LNHDA and CDR2 SQIVND (reference sequence). The V and J ends lost 0 bases and 2 bases respectively, with 7 bases between them. This CDR3 is 14 amino acids long. The CDR3 here is CASSIDTGNTEAFF. In DNA, the CDR3 is TGTGCCAGTAGTATAGATACGGGAAACACTGAAGCTTTCTTT. The full variable domain, rest sourced from reference TRBV19 and TRBJ1-1, is DGGITQSPKYLFRKEGQNVTLSCEQNLNHDAMYWYRQDPGQGLRLIYYSQIVNDFQKGDIAEGYSVSREKKESFPLTVTSAQKNPTAFYLCASSIDTGNTEAFFGQGTRLTVV.

V and J are TRBV19 and TRBJ2-7; 7 nucleotides match TRBD1. Germline V gene data show CDR1 as LNHDA and CDR2 as SQIVND (reference sequence). The CDR3 spans 15 residues. Unmatched junction bases numbered 8, after V lost 4 bases and J lost 2 bases. The CDR3 here is CASSNWDSSTYEQYF. The CDR3 nucleotides are TGTGCCAGTAGTAATTGGGACAGTTCCACCTACGAGCAGTACTTC.

This chain uses TRBV14 with TRBJ1-2; D is undetermined. Trimming cost V 0 bases and J 3 bases, with 8 bases left between them. Germline V CDR1 and CDR2: SGHDN, FVKESK. The CDR3 covers 14 residues. This CDR3 is CASSQDGRYYGYTF. CDR3 bases: TGTGCCAGCAGCCAAGACGGGAGGTACTATGGCTACACCTTC.

V is TRBV5-1 and J is TRBJ2-3, with TRBD2 matching 7 bases. Germline trimming cut 0 bases from V and 2 bases from J; bases unmatched to any gene: 6. Germline CDR1 and CDR2: SGHRS and YFSETQ. There are 16 residues in the CDR3. CDR3 DNA: TGCGCCAGCAGCTTGGGAGCGGGGCCTTCCACAGATACGCAGTATTTT. Translating it yields CASSLGAGPSTDTQYF.

The chain is built from TRBV6-5 and TRBJ1-1; the match to TRBD1 covers 8 bases. Germline values: CDR1 MNHEY, CDR2 SVGAGI. CDR3 length equals 13 residues. With V trimmed by 6 bases and J by 7 bases, 7 bases remained unmatched. The CDR3 DNA reads TGTGCCAGCAGGGAGCCAGGGGGCGTTGAAGCTTTCTTT. Amino acid sequence: CASREPGGVEAFF.

The chain carries TRBV6-1 and TRBJ1-1; no clear D. The germline gives CDR1 MNHNS, CDR2 SASEGT. V was clipped by 7 bases and J by 2 bases, with 17 bases between them. The CDR3 spans 15 residues. This CDR3 reads CASKSVLAVNTEAFF. The CDR3 DNA is TGTGCCAGCAAAAGCGTTTTGGCGGTCAACACTGAAGCTTTCTTT.

This chain uses TRBV9 with TRBJ2-1; 7 nucleotides match TRBD2. The ends lost 1 base at V and 2 bases at J; junction bases unmatched: 9. CDR3 length: 17 residues. CDR1 is SGDLS, CDR2 YYNGEE, per germline. CDR3 nucleotide sequence: TGTGCCAGCAGCGTAAGTGGGGGGGTCGTACCCTACAATGAGCAGTTCTTC. Translating gives CASSVSGGVVPYNEQFF.

In this sample, this clone turned up a few times. J is TRBJ2-7 and V is TRBV12-5, with 7 bases that match TRBD1. Germline CDR1 is LGHNT and CDR2 is FRNRAP. The CDR3 is 15 amino acids. Germline trimming cut 5 bases from V and 3 bases from J; bases unmatched to any gene: 10. The DNA of the CDR3 is TGTGCTAGTGGTCTCCTCTCGACAGGGAACTACGAGCAGTACTTC. Protein: CASGLLSTGNYEQYF.

This clone was seen a single time. The chain has TRBV6-1 and TRBJ1-4; 10 bases agree with TRBD1. Losses at the gene ends were 2 bases for V and 7 bases for J; bases not matched to a gene: 4. The V gene's germline CDR1 is MNHNS and CDR2 SASEGT. This CDR3 is 15 amino acids long. The CDR3 sequence is CASSERGTGVEKLFF. As DNA, the CDR3 is TGTGCCAGCAGTGAAAGGGGGACAGGGGTTGAAAAACTGTTTTTT.

This clone was observed a single time. The chain employs TRBV7-3 and TRBJ1-5, with TRBD1 matching 9 bases. From germline, CDR1 is SGHTA and CDR2 FQGTGA. This CDR3 has 15 residues. V shed 5 bases and J 6 bases; nucleotides not matched to a gene: 8. CDR3 coding DNA: TGTGCCAGCAGCCCGGGACAGGGTCAGGGTCAGCCCCAGCATTTT. Translating it yields CASSPGQGQGQPQHF.

This chain joins TRBV9 and TRBJ2-3; 7 nucleotides line up with TRBD2. Germline V gene data show CDR1 as SGDLS and CDR2 as YYNGEE. V shed 0 bases and J 10 bases; nucleotides not matched to a gene: 2. The CDR3 covers 12 residues. The DNA for the CDR3 is TGTGCCAGCAGCGTAGTGGGGGGGGCGCAGTATTTT. This sequence encodes CASSVVGGAQYF.

As regards this clone: The same CDR3 arises from other DNA sequences in this sample as well. The chain employs TRBV4-1 and TRBJ1-1; the D is unclear. The length of the CDR3 is 13 residues. V lost 0 bases to trimming and J lost 5 bases, with 7 bases between them. From germline, CDR1 is MGHRA and CDR2 YSYEKL. The CDR3 DNA is TGCGCCAGCAGCCAAGATCGAGGGACTGAAGCTTTCTTT. This gives the protein CASSQDRGTEAFF.

The V call is TRBV5-4, the J call TRBJ2-3, with 7 bases fitting TRBD1. In germline, CDR1 is SGHNT, CDR2 YYREEE (reference sequence). This CDR3 has 14 amino acids. V shed 0 bases and J 6 bases; nucleotides not matched to a gene: 4. The CDR3: CASSLEVGGDTQYF. The DNA for the CDR3 is TGTGCCAGCAGCTTGGAGGTAGGGGGCGATACGCAGTATTTT.

The chain joins TRBV6-5 to TRBJ1-5; no definite D call. The CDR3 is made up of 14 amino acids. The V end was cut by 2 bases, the J end by 7 bases, with 12 bases between. Germline assignment: CDR1 MNHEY and CDR2 SVGAGI. The CDR3 sequence is CASSYGEFGQPQHF. DNA of the CDR3: TGTGCCAGCAGTTACGGGGAGTTTGGGCAGCCCCAGCATTTT.

The V call is TRBV5-1, the J call TRBJ2-5, with 9 bases matching TRBD2. Per the germline V gene, CDR1 is SGHRS and CDR2 is YFSETQ. The CDR3 has 15 amino acids. After removal of 0 bases from V and 4 bases from J, the junction contained 4 bases not matched to a gene. The CDR3 region has the DNA TGCGCCAGCAGCTTGGCCGGGACTAGCAGAGAGACCCAGTACTTC. This translates into CASSLAGTSRETQYF.

The chain couples TRBV19 to TRBJ2-7; 15 bases align to TRBD2. The length of the CDR3 is 15 residues. CDR1 and CDR2 from the germline V gene are LNHDA and SQIVND (reference sequence). V gave up 5 bases and J gave up 4 bases; unmatched junction bases: 3. CDR3 loop: CASSSGLAGGYEQYF. CDR3 in DNA: TGTGCCAGTAGTTCCGGACTAGCGGGGGGGTACGAGCAGTACTTC.

The chain employs TRBV19 and TRBJ2-7; 8 bases are shared with TRBD2. CDR3 length: 15 amino acids. CDR1 is LNHDA and CDR2 is SQIVND in the germline V gene (reference sequence). J gave up 1 base and V 4 bases, and 6 bases lay outside the gene matches. For the CDR3, the DNA is TGTGCCAGTAGTAACCCGGGAGGGGGGTCCTACGAGCAGTACTTC. Its protein is CASSNPGGGSYEQYF. Looking up the rest from reference TRBV19 and TRBJ2-7 gives the full variable domain: DGGITQSPKYLFRKEGQNVTLSCEQNLNHDAMYWYRQDPGQGLRLIYYSQIVNDFQKGDIAEGYSVSREKKESFPLTVTSAQKNPTAFYLCASSNPGGGSYEQYFGPGTRLTVT.

This clone came up a few times. This chain uses TRBV10-2 with TRBJ2-7; D not certain. Germline V gives CDR1 WSHSY, CDR2 SAAADI. Trimming took off 6 bases at V and 1 base at J, with 10 bases between the two ends. This CDR3 is built from 13 residues. Written as DNA, the CDR3 is TGCGCCAGCAGGTTGGCGGTGTCCTACGAGCAGTACTTC. This encodes CASRLAVSYEQYF.

V usage is TRBV2 and J usage is TRBJ1-1; tentatively, D is TRBD1 (6 bases). This CDR3 contains 15 residues. Trimming pared 5 bases from V and 1 base from J, leaving 14 bases between. Looked up from germline, CDR1 is SNHLY and CDR2 is FYNNEI. CDR3 region: CASSPGGRGNTEAFF. The CDR3 bases are TGTGCCAGCAGTCCCGGGGGGCGGGGGAACACTGAAGCTTTCTTT.

This chain links TRBV11-2 with TRBJ2-5, with TRBD2 matching over 10 bases. V lost 5 bases, J lost 5 bases, and 11 bases stayed unmatched. The CDR3 has 16 residues. The V gene's germline CDR1 is SGHAT and CDR2 FQNNGV. CDR3 sequence (DNA): TGTGCCAGCAGCCCAAGGGGAGCGGGGGGGCGGGAGACCCAGTACTTC. It yields the protein CASSPRGAGGRETQYF.

J is TRBJ2-2 and V is TRBV4-1; TRBD1 matches at 10 bases. The CDR3 loop spans 16 amino acids. The junction had 6 bases not matched to a gene; V was cut back by 1 base and J by 7 bases. Germline lookup yields CDR1 MGHRA and CDR2 YSYEKL. As DNA, the CDR3 is TGCGCCAGCAGCCAAGGGGACAGGGGAGGTGGCGGGGAGCTGTTTTTT. It is translated as CASSQGDRGGGGELFF.

This rearrangement joins TRBV5-1 to TRBJ1-2, with D possibly being TRBD1 (5 bases). There are 11 residues in the CDR3. The V end was cut by 5 bases, the J end by 7 bases, with 9 bases between. Per the germline V gene, CDR1 is SGHRS and CDR2 is YFSETQ. The CDR3 DNA reads as TGCGCCAGCAGTGGCGGGGGTGGCTACACCTTC. Residues: CASSGGGGYTF.

The rearrangement links TRBV6-5 to TRBJ2-5; possible D gene TRBD1, 6 bases. From germline, CDR1 is MNHEY and CDR2 SVGAGI. Trimming cost V 2 bases and J 5 bases, with 12 bases left between them. The CDR3 consists of 14 residues. CDR3 DNA: TGTGCCAGCAGTTACGGCAGGGGTGTGGAGACCCAGTACTTC. This sequence encodes CASSYGRGVETQYF.

The chain uses TRBV11-2 and TRBJ2-5; TRBD2 agrees at 11 bases. Germline V gene lookup returns CDR1 SGHAT and CDR2 FQNNGV. The V gene end was trimmed by 1 base and the J gene end by 5 bases; junction bases not matched to a gene: 9. This CDR3 has 17 residues. The CDR3 protein is CASSLVGSGGAFETQYF. CDR3 nucleotides: TGTGCCAGCAGCTTAGTGGGTAGCGGGGGGGCTTTCGAGACCCAGTACTTC.

V usage is TRBV15 and J usage is TRBJ1-2, with no clear D. V lost 2 bases, J lost 4 bases, and 8 bases lay in between. The CDR3 sequence is 13 residues long. Germline V lookup: CDR1 LNHNV, CDR2 YYDKDF (reference sequence). CDR3 DNA sequence: TGTGCCACCAGCAGACAGGAGGGCTATGGCTACACCTTC. The encoded protein is CATSRQEGYGYTF. Full variable domain (rest looked up from reference TRBV15 and TRBJ1-2): DAMVIQNPRYQVTQFGKPVTLSCSQTLNHNVMYWYQQKSSQAPKLLFHYYDKDFNNEADTPDNFQSRRPNTSFCFLDIRSPGLGDTAMYLCATSRQEGYGYTFGSGTRLTVV.

The genes are TRBV7-8 and TRBJ2-1; D is possibly TRBD2 (6 bases). This CDR3 region has 13 residues. Germline V gene lookup returns CDR1 SGHVS and CDR2 FQNEAQ. V lost 4 bases and J lost 4, with 8 bases in between. The CDR3 protein is CASSSGVYNEQFF. DNA for the CDR3: TGTGCCAGCAGCTCGGGGGTTTACAATGAGCAGTTCTTC.